The 25 T cell receptor beta chains presented below share a single source sample, sequenced in a study of blood T cell repertoires in COVID-19. Produced via immunoSEQ multiplex PCR; TCRdb's table is partial and in-frame only. The sample contains more than 75,000 clones, 70% to 90% of which appear only once. What was sequenced was peripheral blood. Receptor source: an elderly man with active or convalescent COVID-19.

This chain uses TRBV6-4 with TRBJ2-1, with 7 bases that match TRBD1. Trimming at V came to 4 bases and at J to 7 bases, leaving 13 bases not matched to a gene. The CDR3 loop spans 16 amino acids. Germline CDR1 is MRHNA and CDR2 is SNTAGT. The CDR3 nucleotides read TGTGCCAGCAGTGCGGACAGGTCGAGAACATGGAATGAGCAGTTCTTC. Its translation is CASSADRSRTWNEQFF.

V and J are TRBV28 and TRBJ1-1; 7 bases match TRBD1. The CDR3 totals 13 residues. The junction had 7 bases not matched to a gene; V was cut back by 5 bases and J by 7 bases. Germline V gives CDR1 MDHEN, CDR2 SYDVKM. CDR3 region: CASSDAQGVEAFF. CDR3 DNA: TGTGCCAGCAGTGATGCCCAGGGGGTTGAAGCTTTCTTT.

The rearrangement uses TRBV12-5 and TRBJ1-2, with D hard to call. Germline V lookup: CDR1 LGHNT, CDR2 FRNRAP. The CDR3 contains 12 residues. V shed 5 bases and J shed 8 bases, with 12 bases lying between them. CDR3 DNA: TGTGCTAGTGGTCCCGGTGTGGAGGGCTACACCTTC. Translating it yields CASGPGVEGYTF.

The chain combines TRBV10-3 with TRBJ2-1; 7 bases are shared with TRBD2. The germline CDR1 and CDR2 sequences are ENHRY and SYGVKD. The CDR3 length is 17 residues. J gave up 4 bases and V 4 bases, and 13 bases lay outside the gene matches. The CDR3 loop is CAISGGPTSRKYNEQFF. CDR3 nucleotide sequence: TGTGCCATCAGTGGAGGCCCGACTAGCCGGAAATACAATGAGCAGTTCTTC.

This rearrangement joins TRBV5-5 to TRBJ1-2, with TRBD1 matching 8 bases. This CDR3 comprises 15 residues. Trimming cost V 4 bases and J 2 bases; bases outside gene matches: 7. Looked up from germline, CDR1 is SGHKS and CDR2 is YYEKEE (reference sequence). The CDR3 DNA sequence: TGTGCCAGCAGCCAAAACAGGGGGTCGAACTATGGCTACACCTTC. As protein: CASSQNRGSNYGYTF.

The chain links TRBV7-8 to TRBJ2-7, with TRBD2 identical over 13 bases. The CDR3 runs 18 residues. CDR1 is SGHVS, CDR2 FQNEAQ, per germline. Trimming at V came to 5 bases and at J to 4 bases, leaving 14 bases not matched to a gene. The CDR3 spells CASSLASGTSGNYYEQYF. The CDR3 DNA sequence: TGTGCCAGCAGCCTGGCGTCCGGGACTAGCGGGAATTATTACGAGCAGTACTTC.

This chain connects TRBV18 to TRBJ2-3; D unresolved. V was cut by 3 bases and J by 1 base, with 8 bases left in between. This CDR3 is built from 14 residues. Germline V gives CDR1 KGHSH, CDR2 LQKENI. The CDR3 region has the DNA TGTGCCAGCTCACCGGAGACTCGCACAGATACGCAGTATTTT. This encodes CASSPETRTDTQYF.

This chain joins TRBV30 and TRBJ1-5; perhaps TRBD1 as D (6 bases). The CDR3 has 13 amino acids. Deletions cut 5 bases from V and 7 bases from J, with 15 bases between. Germline V gives CDR1 GTSNPN, CDR2 SVGIG (reference sequence). In DNA, the CDR3 is TGTGCCTGGCGCGGGGGGCCCGGACAGCCCCAGCATTTT. This gives the protein CAWRGGPGQPQHF. The variable domain in full, completed from reference TRBV30 and TRBJ1-5, reads SQTIHQWPATLVQPVGSPLSLECTVEGTSNPNLYWYRQAAGRGLQLLFYSVGIGQISSEVPQNLSASRPQDRQFILSSKKLLLSDSGFYLCAWRGGPGQPQHFGDGTRLSIL.

This CDR3 is CASSATSRGQETQYF. As DNA, the CDR3 is TGTGCCAGCAGCGCGACTAGCCGGGGGCAAGAGACCCAGTACTTC. The chain employs TRBV27 and TRBJ2-5; 7 bases are a match to TRBD2. The CDR3 length is 15 residues. The trim removed 6 bases at V and 2 bases at J, leaving 9 bases unmatched. Germline V gives CDR1 MNHEY, CDR2 SMNVEV (reference sequence).

The chain's CDR3 is CASSPPIDNEQFF. The CDR3 nucleotides read TGTGCCAGCAGCCCCCCTATCGACAATGAGCAGTTCTTC. The rearrangement links TRBV28 to TRBJ2-1; no clear D. V shed 6 bases and J shed 5 bases, with 11 bases lying between them. CDR3 length: 13 amino acids. Looked up from germline, CDR1 is MDHEN and CDR2 is SYDVKM.

CDR3 DNA: TGTGCCAGCAGCCAGATGACAGGCCAGCCCCAGCATTTT. It encodes CASSQMTGQPQHF. The rearrangement uses TRBV3-1 (or the pseudogene TRBV3-2) and TRBJ1-5; perhaps TRBD1 as D (6 bases). The V end was cut by 3 bases, the J end by 7 bases, with 10 bases between. The length of the CDR3 is 13 residues. The germline V gene encodes CDR1 LGHDT and CDR2 YNNKEL (reference sequence).

This clone has a single count. The chain recombines TRBV29-1 with TRBJ1-1, with TRBD1 as a possible D gene (6 bases). The V and J ends lost 6 bases and 5 bases respectively, with 16 bases between them. This CDR3 comprises 13 residues. The germline gives CDR1 SQVTM, CDR2 ANQGSEA. The CDR3 protein is CSVRTVIMTEAFF. Here the CDR3 DNA reads TGCAGCGTCCGGACAGTAATTATGACTGAAGCTTTCTTT. Looking up the rest from reference TRBV29-1 and TRBJ1-1 gives the full variable domain: SAVISQKPSRDICQRGTSLTIQCQVDSQVTMMFWYRQQPGQSLTLIATANQGSEATYESGFVIDKFPISRPNLTFSTLTVSNMSPEDSSIYLCSVRTVIMTEAFFGQGTRLTVV.

The rearrangement links TRBV6-5 to TRBJ2-7, with 12 bases fitting TRBD1. With V trimmed by 5 bases and J by 4 bases, 6 bases remained unmatched. CDR1 is MNHEY, CDR2 SVGAGI, per germline. The CDR3 sequence is 15 residues long. The CDR3 DNA reads TGTGCCAGCAGTAAGGGGACAGGGGGCACGTACGAGCAGTACTTC. Translated, it gives CASSKGTGGTYEQYF.

The CDR3 protein is CASSGGSSYNSPLHF. CDR3 sequence (DNA): TGTGCCAGTAGTGGGGGGAGCTCCTATAATTCACCCCTCCACTTT. The V gene is TRBV19, the J gene TRBJ1-6; D is perhaps TRBD1 (5 bases). V was cut by 5 bases and J by 0 bases, with 8 bases left in between. Germline V gene data show CDR1 as LNHDA and CDR2 as SQIVND (reference sequence). The CDR3 consists of 15 residues.

This clone was observed a handful of times. V is TRBV5-6 and J is TRBJ2-3, with 7 bases matching TRBD2. The CDR3 contains 16 residues. Germline V CDR1 and CDR2: SGHDT, YYEEEE. Germline trimming cut 6 bases from V and 4 bases from J; bases unmatched to any gene: 14. CDR3 protein: CASTPGWGGAADTQYF. The CDR3 DNA is TGTGCCAGCACCCCGGGGTGGGGAGGGGCCGCAGATACGCAGTATTTT.

There are a few counts of this clone. The rearrangement links TRBV6-1 to TRBJ1-5; 8 bases line up with TRBD1. The germline gives CDR1 MNHNS, CDR2 SASEGT. This CDR3 comprises 16 residues. V dropped 2 bases and J dropped 1; count of bases not matched to a gene: 4. For the CDR3, the DNA is TGTGCCAGCAGTGAAAGGACAGGGCCAAGCAATCAGCCCCAGCATTTT. As protein: CASSERTGPSNQPQHF.

The J gene is TRBJ2-3, the V gene TRBV12-5, with D possibly TRBD1 on 6 matching bases. CDR3 length: 14 residues. Germline V gives CDR1 LGHNT, CDR2 FRNRAP. Trimming removed 3 bases at V and 2 bases at J, with 9 bases between. The CDR3 sequence: CASGLQGHTDTQYF. Written as DNA, the CDR3 is TGTGCTAGTGGTTTACAGGGACACACAGATACGCAGTATTTT.

This rearrangement joins TRBV6-5 to TRBJ2-3; 11 nucleotides align to TRBD2. Germline V gives CDR1 MNHEY, CDR2 SVGAGI. Trimming at V came to 6 bases and at J to 5 bases, leaving 4 bases not matched to a gene. CDR3 length: 14 residues. This CDR3 is CASRRLAGRDTQYF. The CDR3 DNA is TGTGCCAGCAGAAGACTAGCGGGAAGAGATACGCAGTATTTT.

V and J are TRBV19 and TRBJ2-7, with 10 bases aligning to TRBD1. This CDR3 contains 15 residues. J was trimmed by 4 bases and V by 5 bases; bases with no gene match: 8. Germline V gene lookup returns CDR1 LNHDA and CDR2 SQIVND (reference sequence). The DNA for the CDR3 is TGTGCCAGTAGTTCACCGGGACAGGGGAAATACGAGCAGTACTTC. Protein: CASSSPGQGKYEQYF.

This rearrangement joins TRBV5-4 to TRBJ2-7, with D unresolved. The CDR3 length is 12 residues. Trimming removed 1 base from V and 6 bases from J, with 8 bases in between. Germline V CDR1 and CDR2: SGHNT, YYREEE (reference sequence). The CDR3 DNA reads TGTGCCAGCAGCTTGACAGTCGGCGAGCAGTACTTC. It yields the protein CASSLTVGEQYF.

This clone was observed a single time. The V gene is TRBV19, the J gene TRBJ1-1, with 7 bases matching TRBD1. Germline V gene data show CDR1 as LNHDA and CDR2 as SQIVND (reference sequence). V lost 6 bases, J lost 5 bases, and 9 bases stayed unmatched. This CDR3 contains 14 residues. CDR3 nucleotide sequence: TGTGCCAGTAGAAAGGGGGCGAGGTGGACTGAAGCTTTCTTT. This codes for CASRKGARWTEAFF.

The chain links TRBV5-8 to TRBJ2-3, with D possibly TRBD1 on 6 matching bases. The V gene lost 2 bases and the J gene lost 2 bases, with 15 bases spanning the gap. CDR1 and CDR2 from the germline V gene are SGHTS and YDEGEE. The CDR3 totals 16 residues. CDR3: CASSFSRTGSTDTQYF. The DNA for the CDR3 is TGTGCCAGCAGCTTTAGCCGAACAGGGTCCACAGATACGCAGTATTTT.

The chain uses TRBV18 and TRBJ2-1, with 10 bases aligning to TRBD1. This CDR3 spans 15 amino acids. Germline CDR1 is KGHSH and CDR2 is LQKENI. With 4 bases clipped from V and 8 bases from J, the junction kept 8 bases outside the gene matches. In DNA, the CDR3 is TGTGCCAGCTCACGATCGGGACAGGGGTTCTATGAGCAGTTCTTC. Protein: CASSRSGQGFYEQFF.

The gene calls are TRBV4-2 and TRBJ2-2; a weak D match, TRBD1 (5 bases). The CDR3 loop spans 15 amino acids. Germline CDR1 LGHNA, CDR2 YNFKEQ. Trimming cost V 2 bases and J 1 base, with 8 bases left between them. For the CDR3, the DNA is TGTGCCAGCAGCCAAACCGGACAGAACACCGGGGAGCTGTTTTTT. This gives the protein CASSQTGQNTGELFF.

The rearrangement uses TRBV6-2 or TRBV6-3 and TRBJ2-1, with 12 bases that match TRBD2. The CDR3 contains 16 residues. V trimming: 4 bases; J trimming: 5 bases; junction bases outside the gene matches: 6. Germline CDR1 and CDR2: MNHEY and SVGEGT. The CDR3 bases are TGTGCCAGCAGTTGGACTGGACTAGCGGGAAACAATGAGCAGTTCTTC. Translating it yields CASSWTGLAGNNEQFF.